This TCR beta chain was captured in a study of follicular helper T cells after annual influenza vaccination. The wider study: For some subjects, blood spans the 2013-2014, 2014-2015 and 2015-2016 annual vaccinations. Findings of the study overall: Yearly vaccinations repeatedly recalled conserved clonotypes in ICOS+CD38+ cTfh.

Noted time point: 2015-2016 season, 7 days after influenza vaccination. Subjects lived in the community and lacked influenza vaccine within the prior 6 months. Sequencing was performed with immunoSEQ multiplex PCR; in TCRdb, only in-frame clones are kept and a portion is missing. The sample lists some 10,000 clones, 75% to 85% occurring once. This CDR3 comprises 14 residues. Trimming took 3 bases from V and 1 from J; bases not matched to a gene: 2. CDR1 and CDR2 from the germline V gene are SGHTA and FQGNSA. Worth noting for this clone: Its specificity is unknown.

The sequenced sample was CXCR5+ CD38- circulating T follicular helper cells from blood, obtained 7 days after influenza vaccination. Documented subset: circulating Tfh, non-naive CD4+CXCR5+PD-1+ (ICOS+CD38+ or ICOS-CD38-). The chain joins TRBV7-2 to TRBJ2-7; 8 bases are a match to TRBD2. This TCR came from an adult who received the influenza vaccine. CDR3 DNA sequence: TGTGCCAGCAGCTTGGCGGGAGGATCCTACGAGCAGTACTTC. Its translation is CASSLAGGSYEQYF. Together with reference TRBV7-2 and TRBJ2-7, the CDR3 gives the full variable domain: GAGVSQSPSNKVTEKGKDVELRCDPISGHTALYWYRQSLGQGLEFLIYFQGNSAPDKSGLPSDRFSAERTGGSVSTLTIQRTQQEDSAVYLCASSLAGGSYEQYFGPGTRLTVT.